The following is a T cell receptor beta chain sequence with its context. Its antigen is not identified. The method was immunoSEQ multiplex PCR; TCRdb's version includes in-frame clones alone and lacks a portion of them. The sample contains tens of thousands of clones, approximately 90% of which appear only once. This entry belongs to a study of cytomegalovirus exposure and HLA in healthy donors. Looking at the study overall: Per a later analysis, the 550 to 850 first-cohort and 120 validation repertoires shared one platform. Overall study findings and caveats: That first-cohort TCR clusters tended to co-occur in the 100 to 150 validation repertoires was found in a later analysis. A few chains tied to CMV proved CMV antigen-specific in vitro. While the bulk of TCR sequences proved rare, some public TCRs turned up in many donors.

Germline CDR1 and CDR2: KGHSH and LQKENI. V gave up 1 base and J gave up 0 bases; unmatched junction bases: 15. The CDR3 length is 21 residues. Material: PBMCs. The source is a young man in good health and CMV-seronegative. V is TRBV18 and J is TRBJ2-1; 10 nucleotides agree with TRBD2. DNA for the CDR3: TGTGCCAGCTCACCACGAAGGACTAGCGGAAGATTGGTGGGCTCCTACAATGAGCAGTTCTTC. Its protein is CASSPRRTSGRLVGSYNEQFF.